This T cell receptor (beta chain) was observed in a study of CD8 T cells in Susac syndrome. The CDR3 loop spans 14 amino acids. Germline-derived CDR1 and CDR2 are KGHSH and LQKENI. V shed 5 bases, J shed 4 bases, and the junction held 6 bases outside the gene matches. When the RNA was reverse transcribed, random hexamers were used with an input of 0.5 to 1 ug. Via MiXCR, TCRdb re-called the immunoSEQ multiplex PCR reads, giving one row per CDR3 protein. The sample records roughly 130,000 distinct CDR3 sequences, roughly 96% being singletons. This chain links TRBV18 with TRBJ2-3; 7 bases line up with TRBD2. Sequenced sample: CD4+ T cells from PBMCs. The receptor comes from a human donor in good health. CDR3 amino acids: CASSSLASPDTQYF. The CDR3 DNA reads TGTGCCAGCTCATCACTAGCGAGCCCAGATACGCAGTATTTT.